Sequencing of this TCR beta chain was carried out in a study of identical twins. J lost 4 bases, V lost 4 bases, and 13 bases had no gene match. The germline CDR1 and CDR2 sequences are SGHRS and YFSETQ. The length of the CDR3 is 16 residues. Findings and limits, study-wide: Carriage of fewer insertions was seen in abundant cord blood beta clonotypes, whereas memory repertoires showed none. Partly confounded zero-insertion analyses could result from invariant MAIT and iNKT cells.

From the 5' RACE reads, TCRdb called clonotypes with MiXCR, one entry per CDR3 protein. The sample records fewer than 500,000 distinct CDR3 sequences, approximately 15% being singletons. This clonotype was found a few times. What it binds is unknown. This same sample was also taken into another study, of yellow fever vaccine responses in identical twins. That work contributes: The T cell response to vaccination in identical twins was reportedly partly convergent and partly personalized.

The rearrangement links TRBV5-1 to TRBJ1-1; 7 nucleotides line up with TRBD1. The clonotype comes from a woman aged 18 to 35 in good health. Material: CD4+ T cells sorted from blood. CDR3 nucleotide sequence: TGCGCCAGCAGCCTGGACAGGTCATCGCCAAGCACTGAAGCTTTCTTT. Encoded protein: CASSLDRSSPSTEAFF.